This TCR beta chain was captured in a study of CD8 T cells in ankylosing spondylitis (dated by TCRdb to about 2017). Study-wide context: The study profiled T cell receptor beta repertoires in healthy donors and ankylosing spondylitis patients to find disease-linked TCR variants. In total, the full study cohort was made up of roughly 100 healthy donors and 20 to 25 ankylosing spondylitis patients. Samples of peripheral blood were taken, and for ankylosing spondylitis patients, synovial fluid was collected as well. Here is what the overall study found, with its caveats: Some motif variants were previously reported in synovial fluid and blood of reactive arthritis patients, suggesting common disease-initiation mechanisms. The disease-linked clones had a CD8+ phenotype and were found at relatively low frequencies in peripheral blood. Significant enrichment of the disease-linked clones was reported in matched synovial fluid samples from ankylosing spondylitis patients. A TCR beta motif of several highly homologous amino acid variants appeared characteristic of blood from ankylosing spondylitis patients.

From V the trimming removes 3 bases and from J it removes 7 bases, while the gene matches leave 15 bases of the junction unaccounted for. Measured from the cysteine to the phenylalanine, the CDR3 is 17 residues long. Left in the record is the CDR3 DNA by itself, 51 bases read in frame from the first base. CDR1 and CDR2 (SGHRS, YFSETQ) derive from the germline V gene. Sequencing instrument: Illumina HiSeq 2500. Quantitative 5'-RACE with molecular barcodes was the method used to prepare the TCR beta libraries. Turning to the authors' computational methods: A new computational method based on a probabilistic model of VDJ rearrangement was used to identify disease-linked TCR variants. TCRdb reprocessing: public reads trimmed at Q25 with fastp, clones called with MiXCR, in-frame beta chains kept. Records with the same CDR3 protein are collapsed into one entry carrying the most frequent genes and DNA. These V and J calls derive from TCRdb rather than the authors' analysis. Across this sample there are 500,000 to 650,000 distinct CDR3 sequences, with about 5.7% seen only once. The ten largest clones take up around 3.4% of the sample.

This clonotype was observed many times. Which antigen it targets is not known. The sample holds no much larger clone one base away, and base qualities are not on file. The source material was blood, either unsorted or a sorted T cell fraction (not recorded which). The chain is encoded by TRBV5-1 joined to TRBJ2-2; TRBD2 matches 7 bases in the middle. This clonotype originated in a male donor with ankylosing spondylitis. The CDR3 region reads CASSWSGAGVYGGELFF. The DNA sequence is TGCGCCAGCAGCTGGTCCGGTGCGGGAGTATACGGCGGGGAGCTGTTTTTT. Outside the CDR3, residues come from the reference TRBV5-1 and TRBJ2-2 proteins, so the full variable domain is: KAGVTQTPRYLIKTRGQQVTLSCSPISGHRSVSWYQQTPGQGLQFLFEYFSETQRNKGNFPGRFSGRQFSNSRSEMNVSTLELGDSALYLCASSWSGAGVYGGELFFGEGSRLTVL.